The 24 T cell receptor beta chains reported below all come from one sample, sequenced in a study of CD8+ T cells in alopecia areata. Treatment defined: oral pan-JAK inhibitor, 5-10 mg twice daily. Following RNA extraction, reverse transcription yielded cDNA that acted as the sequencing template. Produced via immunoSEQ multiplex PCR; TCRdb's table is partial and in-frame only. Among 200,000 to 250,000 clones listed, 35% to 40% were seen once. The input for sequencing was CD4+ T cells sorted from blood, taken at week 34, from a patient treated with tofacitinib. These receptors all stem from a human donor with alopecia areata.

This chain uses TRBV6-1 with TRBJ2-6; D unresolved. The CDR3 length is 15 residues. Per germline, CDR1 MNHNS and CDR2 SASEGT. The ends were cut back, 6 bases at V and 0 bases at J, with 9 bases in the middle. CDR3 DNA: TGTGCCAGCAGGTCAGAGTTCTCTGGGGCCAACGTCCTGACTTTC. As protein: CASRSEFSGANVLTF.

The V and J genes are TRBV5-1 and TRBJ2-2; a possible D gene is TRBD2 (6 bases). The length of the CDR3 is 16 residues. Germline V CDR1 and CDR2: SGHRS, YFSETQ. V lost 3 bases and J 2 bases, leaving 14 bases between the germline ends. The CDR3: CASSSLGTLNTGELFF. As DNA, the CDR3 is TGCGCCAGCAGCTCCCTCGGGACTCTCAACACCGGGGAGCTGTTTTTT.

This chain uses TRBV5-1 with TRBJ1-4; 11 bases map to TRBD1. This CDR3 region has 16 residues. Germline V gives CDR1 SGHRS, CDR2 YFSETQ. V shed 4 bases, J shed 4 bases, and the junction held 6 bases outside the gene matches. CDR3 sequence reads: CASSATGTGGNEKLFF. The DNA for the CDR3 is TGCGCCAGCAGCGCTACAGGGACAGGGGGTAATGAAAAACTGTTTTTT.

The chain has TRBV29-1 and TRBJ1-1, with D possibly TRBD1 on 5 matching bases. Deletions cut 3 bases from V and 1 base from J, with 9 bases between. The CDR3 contains 13 residues. Looked up from germline, CDR1 is SQVTM and CDR2 is ANQGSEA. The CDR3 sequence is CSVDRQGNTEAFF. CDR3 coding DNA: TGCAGCGTTGATCGGCAGGGGAACACTGAAGCTTTCTTT. The full variable domain, completed using reference TRBV29-1 and TRBJ1-1, is SAVISQKPSRDICQRGTSLTIQCQVDSQVTMMFWYRQQPGQSLTLIATANQGSEATYESGFVIDKFPISRPNLTFSTLTVSNMSPEDSSIYLCSVDRQGNTEAFFGQGTRLTVV.

The chain joins TRBV2 to TRBJ1-5; no clear D gene. The CDR3 loop spans 17 amino acids. Germline CDR1 is SNHLY and CDR2 is FYNNEI. The ends were cut back, 6 bases at V and 6 bases at J, with 24 bases in the middle. Written as DNA, the CDR3 is TGTGCCAGCAGCGATCGTCAGAGAAGGGTGCGGGGTCAGCCCCAGCATTTT. Amino acid sequence: CASSDRQRRVRGQPQHF.

The chain has TRBV7-8 and TRBJ2-5, with TRBD2 matching 15 bases. Per the germline V gene, CDR1 is SGHVS and CDR2 is FQNEAQ. The CDR3 has 15 residues. Germline trimming cut 6 bases from V and 4 bases from J; bases unmatched to any gene: 3. The CDR3 protein is CASRRTSGRAETQYF. In DNA, the CDR3 is TGTGCCAGCAGAAGGACTAGCGGGAGGGCAGAGACCCAGTACTTC.

The table lists this clone with a few counts. Other nucleotide sequences from this sample produce the same CDR3. The chain uses TRBV30 and TRBJ2-7; tentatively, D is TRBD2 (5 bases). The V gene's germline CDR1 is GTSNPN and CDR2 SVGIG (reference sequence). The CDR3 has 12 residues. With 0 bases removed from V and 3 bases from J, the gap between germline ends came to 6 bases. The CDR3 here is CAWSVSGYEQYF. CDR3 nucleotide sequence: TGTGCCTGGAGTGTGAGCGGCTACGAGCAGTACTTC.

The chain links TRBV18 to TRBJ1-5; 7 bases agree with TRBD1. The V and J ends lost 3 bases and 0 bases, in that order; junction bases with no gene match: 8. Germline V gives CDR1 KGHSH, CDR2 LQKENI. The CDR3 has 17 residues. The CDR3 coding sequence is TGTGCCAGCTCACCGCAGACAGGGACTAATAGCAATCAGCCCCAGCATTTT. Protein sequence: CASSPQTGTNSNQPQHF.

This sequence joins TRBV5-4 and TRBJ1-6; the D gene is possibly TRBD1 (5 bases). V was clipped by 0 bases and J by 7 bases, with 8 bases between them. This CDR3 has 14 residues. Germline CDR1 is SGHNT and CDR2 is YYREEE (reference sequence). The CDR3 loop reads CASSLGQSNSPLHF. The CDR3 coding sequence is TGTGCCAGCAGCTTGGGACAGTCGAATTCACCCCTCCACTTT.

This chain links TRBV19 with TRBJ1-4, with TRBD1 matching 7 bases. Germline values: CDR1 LNHDA, CDR2 SQIVND (reference sequence). This CDR3 spans 16 amino acids. The junction had 10 bases not matched to a gene; V was cut back by 6 bases and J by 3 bases. This chain's CDR3 is CASRRITGVANEKLFF. For the CDR3, the DNA is TGTGCCAGTAGACGGATTACAGGGGTTGCTAATGAAAAACTGTTTTTT.

J is TRBJ2-7 and V is TRBV7-9; 9 nucleotides match TRBD1. The J segment lost 2 bases and the V segment lost 5 bases, leaving 16 bases of the junction unmatched. The CDR3 covers 18 residues. Per the germline V gene, CDR1 is SEHNR and CDR2 is FQNEAQ (reference sequence). The CDR3, as DNA: TGTGCCAGCAGCCCTACGAGGGACAGGGCAAATCCCACCTACGAGCAGTACTTC. This sequence encodes CASSPTRDRANPTYEQYF.

This chain connects TRBV4-2 to TRBJ2-1; 9 nucleotides align to TRBD1. The germline gives CDR1 LGHNA, CDR2 YNFKEQ. J gave up 6 bases and V 1 base, and 4 bases lay outside the gene matches. The CDR3 has 15 residues. CDR3 coding DNA: TGTGCCAGCAGCCAAGGGGACAGGGATACCAATGAGCAGTTCTTC. It translates to CASSQGDRDTNEQFF.

The chain carries TRBV2 and TRBJ2-7; D is unclear. CDR1 and CDR2 from the germline V gene are SNHLY and FYNNEI. This CDR3 comprises 12 residues. Trimming stripped 7 bases from V and 6 bases from J, with 13 bases between. The CDR3: CASNWVLGEQYF. Written as DNA, the CDR3 is TGTGCCAGCAACTGGGTTTTGGGCGAGCAGTACTTC.

This sequence joins TRBV6-1 and TRBJ1-2; no clear D. V lost 1 base, J lost 8 bases, and 14 bases lay in between. This CDR3 has 14 amino acids. Germline CDR1 is MNHNS and CDR2 is SASEGT. CDR3 sequence (DNA): TGTGCCAGCAGTGAAGTGGCTGAGTCGGGGGGCTACACCTTC. Its translation: CASSEVAESGGYTF.

The rearrangement uses TRBV14 and TRBJ1-6; no firm D call. Germline loops: CDR1 SGHDN, CDR2 FVKESK. The V end lost 2 bases, the J end lost 7 bases, and 6 bases lay between the germline ends. CDR3 length: 13 residues. CDR3 residues: CASSQIENSPLHF. CDR3 nucleotides: TGTGCCAGCAGCCAAATAGAGAATTCACCCCTCCACTTT.

V and J are TRBV29-1 and TRBJ1-1; a weak D match, TRBD1 (6 bases). V shed 4 bases and J shed 1 base, with 10 bases lying between them. In germline, CDR1 is SQVTM, CDR2 ANQGSEA. This CDR3 spans 13 amino acids. The CDR3 reads CSVGGRRNTEAFF. CDR3 coding DNA: TGCAGCGTTGGGGGGCGGAGGAACACTGAAGCTTTCTTT.

In this sample, this clone turned up a few times. The chain joins TRBV28 to TRBJ1-2; D not resolved. CDR1 is MDHEN, CDR2 SYDVKM, per germline. The V gene lost 2 bases and the J gene lost 5 bases, with 3 bases spanning the gap. The CDR3 totals 11 residues. The CDR3 sequence: CASSLAYGYTF. Written as DNA, the CDR3 is TGTGCCAGCAGTTTAGCGTATGGCTACACCTTC.

The V gene is TRBV5-1, the J gene TRBJ2-5; 8 nucleotides agree with TRBD1. J gave up 4 bases and V 3 bases, and 8 bases lay outside the gene matches. The germline V gene has CDR1 SGHRS and CDR2 YFSETQ. The CDR3 contains 15 residues. The CDR3 sequence is CASSSLNRGTETQYF. The DNA for the CDR3 is TGCGCCAGCAGCTCACTCAACAGGGGGACAGAGACCCAGTACTTC.

This clone was observed a handful of times. This rearrangement joins TRBV12-5 to TRBJ2-7; D is perhaps TRBD2 (6 bases). This CDR3 spans 13 amino acids. Germline values: CDR1 LGHNT, CDR2 FRNRAP. Trimming took off 4 bases at V and 2 bases at J, with 9 bases between the two ends. The CDR3 loop is CASGSGGTYEQYF. The CDR3 DNA reads TGTGCTAGTGGTTCGGGCGGGACCTACGAGCAGTACTTC. The full variable domain, rest sourced from reference TRBV12-5 and TRBJ2-7, is DARVTQTPRHKVTEMGQEVTMRCQPILGHNTVFWYRQTMMQGLELLAYFRNRAPLDDSGMPKDRFSAEMPDATLATLKIQPSEPRDSAVYFCASGSGGTYEQYFGPGTRLTVT.

The chain has TRBV5-1 and TRBJ2-5; 7 bases line up with TRBD2. Germline trimming cut 3 bases from V and 3 bases from J; bases unmatched to any gene: 8. CDR1 and CDR2 (germline): SGHRS, YFSETQ. CDR3 size: 15 residues. CDR3: CASSSLGLGEETQYF. The CDR3 nucleotides read TGCGCCAGCAGCTCCCTAGGACTAGGGGAAGAGACCCAGTACTTC.

The chain links TRBV4-1 to TRBJ2-7; 11 bases line up with TRBD1. In germline, CDR1 is MGHRA, CDR2 YSYEKL. Unmatched junction bases numbered 9, after V lost 3 bases and J lost 2 bases. This CDR3 has 17 amino acids. CDR3 nucleotides: TGCGCCAGCAGCCAGGGATACCGGGACAGGGGGACCTACGAGCAGTACTTC. This codes for CASSQGYRDRGTYEQYF.

The sample holds many counts of this clone. The chain has TRBV7-9 and TRBJ2-3, with D unresolved. Looked up from germline, CDR1 is SEHNR and CDR2 is FQNEAQ (reference sequence). V was clipped by 3 bases and J by 2 bases, with 6 bases between them. The CDR3 contains 13 residues. CDR3 sequence: CASSFGTTDTQYF. The CDR3 DNA is TGTGCCAGCAGCTTTGGCACCACAGATACGCAGTATTTT.

The chain combines TRBV5-1 with TRBJ1-5, with 9 nucleotides matching TRBD1. V dropped 4 bases and J dropped 6; count of bases not matched to a gene: 8. Germline V lookup: CDR1 SGHRS, CDR2 YFSETQ. This CDR3 region has 15 residues. CDR3 DNA sequence: TGCGCCAGCAGCCCAGGACAGGGGCTAGGTCAGCCCCAGCATTTT. Translated, it gives CASSPGQGLGQPQHF. Full variable domain (remainder filled in from reference TRBV5-1 and TRBJ1-5): KAGVTQTPRYLIKTRGQQVTLSCSPISGHRSVSWYQQTPGQGLQFLFEYFSETQRNKGNFPGRFSGRQFSNSRSEMNVSTLELGDSALYLCASSPGQGLGQPQHFGDGTRLSIL.

This chain links TRBV7-2 with TRBJ2-3; unclear D gene. This CDR3 has 14 amino acids. Trimming removed 2 bases at V and 7 bases at J, with 13 bases between. Germline V gene data show CDR1 as SGHTA and CDR2 as FQGNSA. The CDR3 loop is CASSLNHGVYTQYF. CDR3 sequence (DNA): TGTGCCAGCAGCTTAAATCATGGGGTTTATACGCAGTATTTT. Looking up the rest from reference TRBV7-2 and TRBJ2-3 gives the full variable domain: GAGVSQSPSNKVTEKGKDVELRCDPISGHTALYWYRQSLGQGLEFLIYFQGNSAPDKSGLPSDRFSAERTGGSVSTLTIQRTQQEDSAVYLCASSLNHGVYTQYFGPGTRLTVL.